This is a list of T cell receptor beta chains from one sample in a study of CD8 T cells in ankylosing spondylitis. TCRdb re-called the 5' RACE reads through MiXCR, storing one row per CDR3 protein. The repertoire holds roughly 100,000 distinct CDR3 sequences, over 6.5% seen once, with around 10% in the top ten. Material for sequencing was blood, either unsorted or a sorted T cell fraction (not recorded which). Source of these receptors: a male donor with ankylosing spondylitis or in good health (not recorded which). Each CDR3 is given with its conserved first and last residue. Each record gives: D gene, J gene, clone size, V gene, CDR3 protein, CDR3 DNA. The D gene is left open where the match is weak. Only some rows state a clone size, as once, few, many or a class for expanded clones.

d_call: TRBD2
j_call: TRBJ2-3
clone_size: many
v_call: TRBV29-1
cdr3_aa: CSVGGGDTQYF
cdr3_nt: TGCAGCGTGGGGGGGGGAGATACGCAGTATTTT

d_call: NA
j_call: TRBJ2-5
clone_size: many
v_call: TRBV5-4
cdr3_aa: CASSLMYRRETQYF
cdr3_nt: TGTGCCAGCAGCTTGATGTACAGGCGGGAGACCCAGTACTTC

d_call: NA
j_call: TRBJ2-4
clone_size: many
v_call: TRBV10-3
cdr3_aa: CAISERWDIQYF
cdr3_nt: TGTGCCATCAGTGAGAGGTGGGACATTCAGTACTTC

d_call: NA
j_call: TRBJ2-7
clone_size: many
v_call: TRBV6-2/TRBV6-3
cdr3_aa: CASTLDGASYEQYF
cdr3_nt: TGTGCCAGCACTTTGGACGGAGCCTCCTACGAGCAGTACTTC

d_call: NA
j_call: TRBJ1-6
clone_size: many
v_call: TRBV4-3
cdr3_aa: CASSQFGGENSPLHF
cdr3_nt: TGCGCCAGCAGCCAATTCGGAGGAGAAAATTCACCCCTCCACTTT

d_call: TRBD1
j_call: TRBJ1-5
clone_size: many
v_call: TRBV9
cdr3_aa: CASGQGASNQPQHF
cdr3_nt: TGTGCCAGCGGACAGGGGGCGAGCAATCAGCCCCAGCATTTT

d_call: NA
j_call: TRBJ2-7
clone_size: many
v_call: TRBV9
cdr3_aa: CASSDLQESYEQYF
cdr3_nt: TGTGCCAGCAGCGACCTGCAGGAAAGCTACGAGCAGTACTTC

d_call: NA
j_call: TRBJ1-2
clone_size: NA
v_call: TRBV27
cdr3_aa: CASAPSVTPRIYGYTF
cdr3_nt: TGTGCCAGCGCGCCCTCGGTAACCCCCAGGATTTATGGCTACACCTTC

d_call: NA
j_call: TRBJ2-7
clone_size: many
v_call: TRBV11-2
cdr3_aa: CASSFGVNKHGGGSSYEQYF
cdr3_nt: TGTGCCAGCAGCTTCGGGGTCAACAAACATGGGGGCGGGTCCTCCTACGAGCAGTACTTC

d_call: TRBD1
j_call: TRBJ2-1
clone_size: many
v_call: TRBV3-1
cdr3_aa: CASHPGTGSYNEQFF
cdr3_nt: TGTGCCAGCCATCCCGGGACAGGTTCCTACAATGAGCAGTTCTTC

d_call: NA
j_call: TRBJ2-2
clone_size: many
v_call: TRBV20-1
cdr3_aa: CSARDTRGTGELFF
cdr3_nt: TGCAGTGCTAGAGATACGCGGGGAACCGGGGAGCTGTTTTTT

d_call: TRBD1
j_call: TRBJ2-7
clone_size: medium-sized
v_call: TRBV20-1
cdr3_aa: CSARVGQGAPLEQYF
cdr3_nt: TGCAGTGCTAGAGTGGGACAGGGGGCGCCCCTCGAGCAGTACTTC

d_call: NA
j_call: TRBJ2-1
clone_size: many
v_call: TRBV24-1
cdr3_aa: CATSGLAGDEQFF
cdr3_nt: TGTGCCACCAGTGGTCTCGCTGGGGATGAGCAGTTCTTC

d_call: NA
j_call: TRBJ1-1
clone_size: many
v_call: TRBV18
cdr3_aa: CASSPLPLPVHQVAEAFF
cdr3_nt: TGTGCCAGCTCACCACTCCCGCTGCCTGTGCACCAAGTCGCTGAAGCTTTCTTT

d_call: NA
j_call: TRBJ1-1
clone_size: many
v_call: TRBV7-8
cdr3_aa: CASSLTSPNTEAFF
cdr3_nt: TGTGCCAGCAGCTTAACAAGCCCGAACACTGAAGCTTTCTTT

d_call: TRBD2
j_call: TRBJ2-5
clone_size: NA
v_call: TRBV20-1
cdr3_aa: CSASWTSGSPETQYF
cdr3_nt: TGCAGTGCTAGCTGGACTAGCGGGAGTCCGGAGACCCAGTACTTC

d_call: TRBD2
j_call: TRBJ2-1
clone_size: few
v_call: TRBV30
cdr3_aa: CAWKAGGLNEQFF
cdr3_nt: TGTGCCTGGAAGGCGGGAGGGCTTAATGAGCAGTTCTTC

d_call: NA
j_call: TRBJ1-2
clone_size: many
v_call: TRBV14
cdr3_aa: CASSQADRNYGYTF
cdr3_nt: TGTGCCAGCAGCCAAGCGGACCGGAACTATGGCTACACCTTC

d_call: TRBD1
j_call: TRBJ2-5
clone_size: many
v_call: TRBV5-1
cdr3_aa: CASSSTTGTEGTQYF
cdr3_nt: TGCGCCAGCAGCTCCACCACCGGGACAGAGGGGACCCAGTACTTC

d_call: TRBD1
j_call: TRBJ1-4
clone_size: many
v_call: TRBV10-2
cdr3_aa: CASSLTGGTNEKLFF
cdr3_nt: TGCGCCAGCAGCCTTACAGGGGGGACGAATGAAAAACTGTTTTTT

d_call: NA
j_call: TRBJ2-1
clone_size: many
v_call: TRBV5-1
cdr3_aa: CASSLARSSYNEQFF
cdr3_nt: TGCGCCAGCAGCTTGGCCAGGAGCTCCTACAATGAGCAGTTCTTC

d_call: NA
j_call: TRBJ2-7
clone_size: many
v_call: TRBV12-3/TRBV12-4
cdr3_aa: CASSNTLGQYF
cdr3_nt: TGTGCCAGCAGTAACACCCTCGGGCAGTACTTC

d_call: NA
j_call: TRBJ2-1
clone_size: many
v_call: TRBV28
cdr3_aa: CASRRAGWGLEASYNEQFF
cdr3_nt: TGTGCCAGCAGGAGAGCGGGTTGGGGGCTTGAAGCGTCCTACAATGAGCAGTTCTTC

d_call: TRBD1
j_call: TRBJ1-1
clone_size: many
v_call: TRBV6-2/TRBV6-3
cdr3_aa: CASSYSGTGLGAEAFF
cdr3_nt: TGTGCCAGCAGTTACTCCGGGACAGGGCTGGGGGCTGAAGCTTTCTTT

d_call: TRBD2
j_call: TRBJ2-3
clone_size: many
v_call: TRBV9
cdr3_aa: CASSVLAGATDTQYF
cdr3_nt: TGTGCCAGCAGCGTTCTAGCGGGAGCTACAGATACGCAGTATTTT

d_call: TRBD2
j_call: TRBJ2-7
clone_size: many
v_call: TRBV29-1
cdr3_aa: CSVERLAGGYEQYF
cdr3_nt: TGCAGCGTTGAAAGGCTAGCGGGAGGCTACGAGCAGTACTTC

d_call: NA
j_call: TRBJ2-3
clone_size: many
v_call: TRBV5-1
cdr3_aa: CASSLLFFTDTQYF
cdr3_nt: TGCGCCAGCAGCTTGCTCTTCTTCACAGATACGCAGTATTTT

d_call: TRBD2
j_call: TRBJ2-1
clone_size: few
v_call: TRBV4-3
cdr3_aa: CASSHPGSGRISNEQFF
cdr3_nt: TGCGCCAGCAGCCACCCTGGAAGCGGGAGGATATCCAATGAGCAGTTCTTC

d_call: NA
j_call: TRBJ1-1
clone_size: NA
v_call: TRBV7-2
cdr3_aa: CASSLEGRLVTEAFF
cdr3_nt: TGTGCCAGCAGCTTAGAAGGGCGGTTGGTCACTGAAGCTTTCTTT

d_call: NA
j_call: TRBJ2-7
clone_size: few
v_call: TRBV2
cdr3_aa: CASRGPSSYEQYF
cdr3_nt: TGTGCCAGCAGAGGGCCGAGCTCCTACGAGCAGTACTTC

d_call: NA
j_call: TRBJ2-2
clone_size: many
v_call: TRBV5-1
cdr3_aa: CASSILLGTGELFF
cdr3_nt: TGCGCCAGCAGCATCCTACTTGGGACCGGGGAGCTGTTTTTT

d_call: NA
j_call: TRBJ2-7
clone_size: many
v_call: TRBV5-6
cdr3_aa: CASSRLGNEQYF
cdr3_nt: TGTGCCAGCAGCCGACTGGGCAACGAGCAGTACTTC

d_call: TRBD1
j_call: TRBJ1-2
clone_size: many
v_call: TRBV12-3/TRBV12-4
cdr3_aa: CASSSGRGNLYGYTF
cdr3_nt: TGTGCCAGCAGTTCCGGCAGGGGGAACCTCTATGGCTACACCTTC

d_call: NA
j_call: TRBJ1-1
clone_size: many
v_call: TRBV4-3
cdr3_aa: CASSQETREQGRGTEAFF
cdr3_nt: TGCGCCAGCAGCCAAGAAACCAGGGAACAGGGAAGAGGGACTGAAGCTTTCTTT

d_call: NA
j_call: TRBJ2-7
clone_size: many
v_call: TRBV29-1
cdr3_aa: CSVDGGYEQYF
cdr3_nt: TGCAGCGTTGACGGCGGCTACGAGCAGTACTTC

d_call: NA
j_call: TRBJ2-7
clone_size: many
v_call: TRBV5-6
cdr3_aa: CASSLGDVSYEQYF
cdr3_nt: TGTGCCAGCAGCTTGGGAGACGTATCCTACGAGCAGTACTTC

d_call: TRBD1
j_call: TRBJ1-5
clone_size: many
v_call: TRBV12-3/TRBV12-4
cdr3_aa: CASSPWTGRNQPQHF
cdr3_nt: TGTGCCAGCAGCCCCTGGACAGGCCGGAACCAGCCCCAGCATTTT

d_call: TRBD1
j_call: TRBJ2-2
clone_size: few
v_call: TRBV15
cdr3_aa: CATSRDGLPGQGIVDTGELFF
cdr3_nt: TGTGCCACCAGCAGAGATGGGCTTCCGGGACAGGGGATTGTTGACACCGGGGAGCTGTTTTTT

d_call: NA
j_call: TRBJ1-1
clone_size: NA
v_call: TRBV11-1
cdr3_aa: CASRPNGEGLVRLMNTEAFF
cdr3_nt: TGTGCCAGCAGACCCAACGGAGAGGGCCTGGTAAGACTCATGAACACTGAAGCTTTCTTT

d_call: NA
j_call: TRBJ2-2
clone_size: many
v_call: TRBV7-3
cdr3_aa: CASSAMAVTGELFF
cdr3_nt: TGTGCCAGCAGCGCTATGGCTGTCACGGGGGAGCTGTTTTTT

d_call: TRBD1
j_call: TRBJ2-6
clone_size: many
v_call: TRBV5-1
cdr3_aa: CASSLTGDSGANVLTF
cdr3_nt: TGCGCCAGCAGCTTAACAGGGGACTCTGGGGCCAACGTCCTGACTTTC

d_call: TRBD1
j_call: TRBJ2-1
clone_size: many
v_call: TRBV5-1
cdr3_aa: CASSSRGQGASNEQFF
cdr3_nt: TGCGCCAGCAGCTCCCGCGGACAGGGGGCGTCGAATGAGCAGTTCTTC

d_call: NA
j_call: TRBJ2-1
clone_size: few
v_call: TRBV7-9
cdr3_aa: CASSLPREQFF
cdr3_nt: TGTGCCAGCAGCTTGCCCCGAGAGCAGTTCTTC

d_call: NA
j_call: TRBJ2-7
clone_size: many
v_call: TRBV5-5
cdr3_aa: CASSFGWEELSSYEQYF
cdr3_nt: TGTGCCAGCAGCTTTGGATGGGAAGAGCTCAGCTCCTACGAGCAGTACTTC

d_call: NA
j_call: TRBJ2-5
clone_size: many
v_call: TRBV5-1
cdr3_aa: CASSFEETQYF
cdr3_nt: TGCGCCAGCAGCTTCGAAGAGACCCAGTACTTC

d_call: NA
j_call: TRBJ2-7
clone_size: many
v_call: TRBV20-1
cdr3_aa: CSARDREGGTGPGYEQYF
cdr3_nt: TGCAGTGCTAGAGATCGAGAGGGGGGAACAGGCCCCGGCTACGAGCAGTACTTC

d_call: NA
j_call: TRBJ1-1
clone_size: NA
v_call: TRBV29-1
cdr3_aa: CSGGVNTEAFF
cdr3_nt: TGCAGCGGAGGGGTAAACACTGAAGCTTTCTTT

d_call: NA
j_call: TRBJ2-7
clone_size: few
v_call: TRBV7-2
cdr3_aa: CASSPKVGSYEQYF
cdr3_nt: TGTGCCAGCAGCCCTAAGGTTGGCTCCTACGAGCAGTACTTC

d_call: NA
j_call: TRBJ2-2
clone_size: NA
v_call: TRBV5-5
cdr3_aa: CASSRYSGELFF
cdr3_nt: TGTGCCAGCAGCCGATATTCCGGGGAGCTGTTTTTT

d_call: TRBD2
j_call: TRBJ2-7
clone_size: many
v_call: TRBV12-3/TRBV12-4
cdr3_aa: CASSFSGGPPYEQYF
cdr3_nt: TGTGCCAGCAGTTTTAGCGGGGGGCCTCCCTACGAGCAGTACTTC

d_call: TRBD2
j_call: TRBJ2-5
clone_size: many
v_call: TRBV19
cdr3_aa: CASSILAGEQETQYF
cdr3_nt: TGTGCCAGTAGTATTCTAGCGGGGGAGCAAGAGACCCAGTACTTC

d_call: NA
j_call: TRBJ2-5
clone_size: many
v_call: TRBV6-2/TRBV6-3
cdr3_aa: CASGPLPLSEETQYF
cdr3_nt: TGTGCCAGCGGTCCACTGCCCCTCTCTGAAGAGACCCAGTACTTC

d_call: TRBD1
j_call: TRBJ2-5
clone_size: few
v_call: TRBV5-1
cdr3_aa: CASSLGYRGRQETQYF
cdr3_nt: TGCGCCAGCAGCTTGGGGTACAGGGGTCGCCAAGAGACCCAGTACTTC

d_call: NA
j_call: TRBJ1-3
clone_size: many
v_call: TRBV7-8
cdr3_aa: CASSLDRVSGNTIYF
cdr3_nt: TGTGCCAGCAGCTTAGACAGGGTATCCGGAAACACCATATATTTT

d_call: NA
j_call: TRBJ2-1
clone_size: many
v_call: TRBV6-5
cdr3_aa: CASSTDREAYNEQFF
cdr3_nt: TGTGCCAGCAGTACCGACAGGGAGGCCTACAATGAGCAGTTCTTC

d_call: NA
j_call: TRBJ2-1
clone_size: many
v_call: TRBV10-3
cdr3_aa: CAISEEREYNEQFF
cdr3_nt: TGTGCCATCAGTGAGGAACGGGAGTACAATGAGCAGTTCTTC

d_call: TRBD1
j_call: TRBJ1-5
clone_size: many
v_call: TRBV27
cdr3_aa: CASHPGTGLLSNQPQHF
cdr3_nt: TGTGCCAGTCATCCCGGGACAGGGCTTCTGAGCAATCAGCCCCAGCATTTT

d_call: NA
j_call: TRBJ2-1
clone_size: few
v_call: TRBV5-1
cdr3_aa: CASSLDPPPAGEQFF
cdr3_nt: TGCGCCAGCAGCTTGGACCCACCCCCGGCGGGTGAGCAGTTCTTC

d_call: TRBD2
j_call: TRBJ2-1
clone_size: many
v_call: TRBV20-1
cdr3_aa: CSARDLAGGNEQFF
cdr3_nt: TGCAGTGCGCGGGACTTAGCGGGGGGAAATGAGCAGTTCTTC

d_call: NA
j_call: TRBJ1-1
clone_size: many
v_call: TRBV6-1
cdr3_aa: CASSEPGMNTEAFF
cdr3_nt: TGTGCCAGCAGTGAACCGGGGATGAACACTGAAGCTTTCTTT